This TCR beta chain originates from a study of shared clonotypes between healthy human individuals. The CDR3 totals 14 residues. Losses at the gene ends were 3 bases for V and 5 bases for J; bases not matched to a gene: 4. Germline CDR1 SGHTA, CDR2 FQGTGA. Approximately 220 ng DNA, 25,000 to 30,000 T cell genomes, went into each sorted-subset replicate PCR. The data were produced by immunoSEQ multiplex PCR, yet TCRdb's version contains in-frame clones alone and is incomplete. The sample carries 2 million to 2.5 million clones, under 95% recorded once. This clone was counted between two and nine times.

The source material was naive CD4+ T cells from PBMCs. Subset here: CD45RA+ positively selected. The TCR comes from a man aged 18 to 29 in good health. Some clones in this sample may be carry-over from other donors' samples. V gene TRBV7-3 combines with J gene TRBJ1-1; TRBD1 aligns across 9 bases. The CDR3 region is CASSLSGTGTEAFF. In DNA, the CDR3 is TGTGCCAGCAGCTTGTCCGGGACAGGGACTGAAGCTTTCTTT.